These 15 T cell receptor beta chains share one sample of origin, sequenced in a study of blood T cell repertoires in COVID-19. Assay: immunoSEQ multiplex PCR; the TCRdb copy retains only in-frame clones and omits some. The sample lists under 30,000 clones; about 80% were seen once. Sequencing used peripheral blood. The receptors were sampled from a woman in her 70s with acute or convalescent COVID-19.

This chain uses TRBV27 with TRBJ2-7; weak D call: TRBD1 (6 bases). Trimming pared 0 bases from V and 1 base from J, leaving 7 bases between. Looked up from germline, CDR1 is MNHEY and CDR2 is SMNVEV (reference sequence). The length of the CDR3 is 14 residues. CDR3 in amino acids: CASSLSDRSYEQYF. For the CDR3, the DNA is TGTGCCAGCAGTTTATCCGACAGGTCCTACGAGCAGTACTTC.

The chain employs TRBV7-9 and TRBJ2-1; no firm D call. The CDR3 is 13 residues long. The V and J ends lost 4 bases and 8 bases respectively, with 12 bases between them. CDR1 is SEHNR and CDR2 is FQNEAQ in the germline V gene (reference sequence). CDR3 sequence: CASSSDLVDEQFF. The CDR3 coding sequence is TGTGCCAGCAGCTCCGACCTAGTCGATGAGCAGTTCTTC.

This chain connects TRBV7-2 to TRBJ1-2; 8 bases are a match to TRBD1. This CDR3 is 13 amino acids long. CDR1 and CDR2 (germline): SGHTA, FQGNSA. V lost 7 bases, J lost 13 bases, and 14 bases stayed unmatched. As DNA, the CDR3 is TGTGCCAGCACCGCCAGACAGGGGATGGGGGGCACCTTC. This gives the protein CASTARQGMGGTF.

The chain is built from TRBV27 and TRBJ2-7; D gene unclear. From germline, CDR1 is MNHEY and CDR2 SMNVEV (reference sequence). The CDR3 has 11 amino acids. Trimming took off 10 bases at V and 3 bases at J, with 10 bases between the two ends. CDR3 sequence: CATGPLYEQYF. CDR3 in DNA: TGTGCCACAGGCCCGCTCTACGAGCAGTACTTC.

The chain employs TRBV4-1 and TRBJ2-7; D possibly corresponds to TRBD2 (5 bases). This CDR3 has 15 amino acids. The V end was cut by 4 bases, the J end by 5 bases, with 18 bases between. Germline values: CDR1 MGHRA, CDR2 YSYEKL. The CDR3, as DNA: TGCGCCAGCAGCCCCTCAGGCGCTCGGGAAAACGAGCAGTACTTC. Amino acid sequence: CASSPSGARENEQYF.

The CDR3 DNA is TGTGCCAGCAGTTACCACAGGAGTCAGCCCCAGCATTTT. This gives the protein CASSYHRSQPQHF. V is TRBV6-5 and J is TRBJ1-5; D is possibly TRBD1 (5 bases). CDR1 is MNHEY and CDR2 is SVGAGI in the germline V gene. CDR3 length: 13 residues. V gave up 2 bases and J gave up 6 bases, with 8 bases separating them.

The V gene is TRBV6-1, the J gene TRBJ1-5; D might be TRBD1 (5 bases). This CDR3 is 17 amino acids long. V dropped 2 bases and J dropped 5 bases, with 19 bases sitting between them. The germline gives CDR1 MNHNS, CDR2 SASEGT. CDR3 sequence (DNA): TGTGCCAGCAGTGAACGGTATGGGAGGGGTGGGGATCAGCCCCAGCATTTT. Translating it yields CASSERYGRGGDQPQHF.

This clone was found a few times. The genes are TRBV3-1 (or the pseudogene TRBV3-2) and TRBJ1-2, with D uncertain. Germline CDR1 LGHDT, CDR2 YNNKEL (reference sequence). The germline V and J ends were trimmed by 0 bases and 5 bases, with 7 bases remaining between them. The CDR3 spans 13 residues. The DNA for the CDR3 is TGTGCCAGCAGCCAAGACAGGCAATATGGCTACACCTTC. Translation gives CASSQDRQYGYTF.

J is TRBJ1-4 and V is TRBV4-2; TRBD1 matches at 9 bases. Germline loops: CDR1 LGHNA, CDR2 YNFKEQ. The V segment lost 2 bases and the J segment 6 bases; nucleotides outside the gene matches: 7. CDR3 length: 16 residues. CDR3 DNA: TGTGCCAGCAGCCAAATGGACAGGGGCAAGGATGAAAAACTGTTTTTT. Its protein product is CASSQMDRGKDEKLFF.

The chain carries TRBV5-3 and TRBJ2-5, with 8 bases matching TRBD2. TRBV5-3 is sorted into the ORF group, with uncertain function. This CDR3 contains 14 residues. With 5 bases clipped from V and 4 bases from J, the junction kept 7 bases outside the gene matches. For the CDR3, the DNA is TGTGCCAGAAGGCCTCCGGGACTAGGAGAGACCCAGTACTTC. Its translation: CARRPPGLGETQYF.

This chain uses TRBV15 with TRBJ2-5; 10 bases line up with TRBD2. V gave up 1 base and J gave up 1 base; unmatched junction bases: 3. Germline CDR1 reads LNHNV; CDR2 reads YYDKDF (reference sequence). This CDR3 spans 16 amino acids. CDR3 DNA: TGTGCCACCAGCAGAGGGGTAGCGGGGGGCCAAGAGACCCAGTACTTC. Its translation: CATSRGVAGGQETQYF.

The CDR3 DNA is TGCAGCGTTTGGGGACTAGCGGGAGAGAATACGCAGTATTTT. Residues: CSVWGLAGENTQYF. V and J are TRBV29-1 and TRBJ2-3; 14 nucleotides line up with TRBD2. Germline V gene data show CDR1 as SQVTM and CDR2 as ANQGSEA. With V trimmed by 5 bases and J by 7 bases, 5 bases remained unmatched. The CDR3 runs 14 residues.

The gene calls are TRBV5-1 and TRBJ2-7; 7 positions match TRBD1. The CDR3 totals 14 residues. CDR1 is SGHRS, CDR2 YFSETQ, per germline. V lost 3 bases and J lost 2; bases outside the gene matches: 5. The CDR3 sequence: CASSSTGTTYEQYF. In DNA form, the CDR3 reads TGCGCCAGCAGCTCGACAGGGACCACCTACGAGCAGTACTTC.

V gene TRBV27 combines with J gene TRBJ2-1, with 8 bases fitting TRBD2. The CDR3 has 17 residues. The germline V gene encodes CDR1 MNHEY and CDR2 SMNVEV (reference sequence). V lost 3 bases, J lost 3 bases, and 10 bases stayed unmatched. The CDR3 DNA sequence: TGTGCCAGCAGTTTCAGGGCACAGCGGGAGCTCTACAATGAGCAGTTCTTC. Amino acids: CASSFRAQRELYNEQFF.

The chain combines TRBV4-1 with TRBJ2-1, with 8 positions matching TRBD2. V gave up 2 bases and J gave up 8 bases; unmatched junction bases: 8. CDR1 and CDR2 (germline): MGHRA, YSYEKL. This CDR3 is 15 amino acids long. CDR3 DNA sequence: TGCGCCAGCAGCCAAATAGCGGGATCGGGCGATGAGCAGTTCTTC. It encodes CASSQIAGSGDEQFF.